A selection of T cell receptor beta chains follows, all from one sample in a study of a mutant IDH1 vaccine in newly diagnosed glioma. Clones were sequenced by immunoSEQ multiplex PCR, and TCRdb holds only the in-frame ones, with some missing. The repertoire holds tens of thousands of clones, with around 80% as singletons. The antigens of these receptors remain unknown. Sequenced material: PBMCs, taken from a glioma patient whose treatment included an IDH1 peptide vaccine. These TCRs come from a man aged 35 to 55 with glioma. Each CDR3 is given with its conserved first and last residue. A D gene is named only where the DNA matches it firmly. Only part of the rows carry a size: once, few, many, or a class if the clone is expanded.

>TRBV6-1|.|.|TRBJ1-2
TGTGCCAGCAGTGAACACCGAGCTAACTATGGCTACACCTTC
CASSEHRANYGYTF
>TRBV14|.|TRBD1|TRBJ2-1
TGTGCCAGCAGCAACATGGGACAGGGGATTTGGAATGAGCAGTTCTTC
CASSNMGQGIWNEQFF
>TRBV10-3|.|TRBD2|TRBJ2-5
TGTGCCATCGGGGGGACTAGAGGGTTCCAAGAGACCCAGTACTTC
CAIGGTRGFQETQYF
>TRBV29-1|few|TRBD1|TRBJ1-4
TGCAGCGTTGGACAGGGGGAAAAACTGTTTTTT
CSVGQGEKLFF
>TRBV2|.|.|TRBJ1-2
TGTGCCAGTAGAGCCGGTAGGGGTGAAGGTAATGGCTACACCTTC
CASRAGRGEGNGYTF
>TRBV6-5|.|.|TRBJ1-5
TGTGCCAGCAGTCTGAAACGGGATAGCAATCAGCCCCAGCATTTT
CASSLKRDSNQPQHF
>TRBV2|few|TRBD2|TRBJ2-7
TGTGCCAGCAGTCTCTTTCCGGGACTAGCGGGAGGGCGAGAGCAGTACTTC
CASSLFPGLAGGREQYF
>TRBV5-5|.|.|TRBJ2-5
TGTGCCAGCAGCTTCGACAGCCGACAGGGACTAGAGACCCAGTACTTC
CASSFDSRQGLETQYF
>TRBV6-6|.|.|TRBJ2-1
TGTGCCAGCACCGCCGGTAGCTCCTACAATGAGCAGTTCTTC
CASTAGSSYNEQFF
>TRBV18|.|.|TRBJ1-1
TGTGCCAGCTCACCAAAGGGAACTGGGGGCACTGAAGCTTTCTTT
CASSPKGTGGTEAFF
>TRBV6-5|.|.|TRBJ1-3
TGTGCCAGCAGTTACTCGAAAGCCCCGTCGGACACCATATATTTT
CASSYSKAPSDTIYF
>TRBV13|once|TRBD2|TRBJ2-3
TGTGCCAGCAGCCCTTCGATAGCGGGAGGGCCTCGGTCAGATACGCAGTATTTT
CASSPSIAGGPRSDTQYF
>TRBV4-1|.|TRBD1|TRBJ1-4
TGCGCCAGCAGCCAGCACAGACAGGGAAGATCAACTAATGAAAAACTGTTTTTT
CASSQHRQGRSTNEKLFF
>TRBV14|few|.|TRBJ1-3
TGTGCCAGCAGCCAAGTTCGGGGAAGAAGCTCTGGAAACACCATATATTTT
CASSQVRGRSSGNTIYF
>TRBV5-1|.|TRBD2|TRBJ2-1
TGCGCCAGCAGCTGGGGACTAGCGGCTGACTACAATGAGCAGTTCTTC
CASSWGLAADYNEQFF
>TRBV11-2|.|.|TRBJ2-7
TGTGCCAGCAGCTTACAAGGGCAAGGCGAGCAGTACTTC
CASSLQGQGEQYF
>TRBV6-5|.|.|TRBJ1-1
TGTGCCACCCGTAGAGGGAGCACTGAAGCTTTCTTT
CATRRGSTEAFF
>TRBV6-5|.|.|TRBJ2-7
TGTGCCAGCAGTTACGTACGGACAGCTAGCTCCTACGAGCAGTACTTC
CASSYVRTASSYEQYF
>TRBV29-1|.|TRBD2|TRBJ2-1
TGCAGCGTCACTAGCGGGGCCTCCTACAATGAGCAGTTCTTC
CSVTSGASYNEQFF
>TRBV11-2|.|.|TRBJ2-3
TGTGCCAGCAGCTTAGACGGGCGCACAGATACGCAGTATTTT
CASSLDGRTDTQYF
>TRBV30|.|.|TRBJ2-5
TGTGCCTGGAACCCTGGTCGGACCCAGTACTTC
CAWNPGRTQYF
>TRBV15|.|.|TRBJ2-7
TGTGCCACCAGCGTCCCGCAGGGAGACACTGCCTACGAGCAGTACTTC
CATSVPQGDTAYEQYF
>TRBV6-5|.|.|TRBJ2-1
TGTGCCAGCAGTACCCGAACGTACAATGAGCAGTTCTTC
CASSTRTYNEQFF
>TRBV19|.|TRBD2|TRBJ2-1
TGTGCCAGTACCAGGGCCGGGACTAGCCCTTACAATGAGCAGTTCTTC
CASTRAGTSPYNEQFF
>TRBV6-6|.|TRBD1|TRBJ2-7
TGTGCCAGCAGTCCAAGGACAGGGGCGTCCTACGAGCAGTACTTC
CASSPRTGASYEQYF
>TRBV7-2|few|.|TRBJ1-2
TGTGCCAGCAGCTTAGCGAACCAGTATGGCTACACCTTC
CASSLANQYGYTF
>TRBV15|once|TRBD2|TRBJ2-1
TGTGCCACCAGCAGAGGACTAGCGGGAGGACTAGGGAATGAGCAGTTCTTC
CATSRGLAGGLGNEQFF
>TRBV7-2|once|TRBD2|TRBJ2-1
TGTGCCAGCAGCTTTTGGCCTAGCGGGAGTTTTAATGAGCAGTTCTTC
CASSFWPSGSFNEQFF
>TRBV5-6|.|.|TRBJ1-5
TGTGCCAGCAGCCTAGGTACTGGGAGCAATCAGCCCCAGCATTTT
CASSLGTGSNQPQHF
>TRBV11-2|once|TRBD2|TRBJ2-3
TGTGCCAGCAGCCTCAATCTAGCGGAGTTTACAGATACGCAGTATTTT
CASSLNLAEFTDTQYF
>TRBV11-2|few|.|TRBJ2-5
TGTGCCAGCAGCCTTGACCGAGAAGAGACCCAGTACTTC
CASSLDREETQYF
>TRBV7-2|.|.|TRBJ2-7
TGTGCCAGCGCCGGCGGCGGGGACCCCTACGAGCAGTACTTC
CASAGGGDPYEQYF
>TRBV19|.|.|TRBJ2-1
TGTGCCAGTAGTATCCAAGGGACCTACAATGAGCAGTTCTTC
CASSIQGTYNEQFF
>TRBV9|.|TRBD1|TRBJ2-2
TGTGCCAGCAGCCCCGGACAGGGAACCACCGGGGAGCTGTTTTTT
CASSPGQGTTGELFF
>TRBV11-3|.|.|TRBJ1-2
TGTGCCAGCAGCTTAGATACGGCAGCTAGTAACTATGGCTACACCTTC
CASSLDTAASNYGYTF
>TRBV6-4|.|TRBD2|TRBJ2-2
TGTGCCAGCAGCCCCGGGACTAGCGGGAGCATGGGCACCGGGGAGCTGTTTTTT
CASSPGTSGSMGTGELFF
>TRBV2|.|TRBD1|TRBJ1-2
TGTGCCAGCAGCCCGGACAGGGCTAACTATGGCTACACCTTC
CASSPDRANYGYTF
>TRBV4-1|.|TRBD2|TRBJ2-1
TGCGCCAGCAGCCAACCTAGCGGGAGCTCCTACAATGAGCAGTTCTTC
CASSQPSGSSYNEQFF
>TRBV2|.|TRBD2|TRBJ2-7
TGTGCCAGCACCGGAACTAGCGCGAGGGGAATCTCCTACGAGCAGTACTTC
CASTGTSARGISYEQYF
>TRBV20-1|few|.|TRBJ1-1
TGCAGTGCTCCGACGAACACTGAAGCTTTCTTT
CSAPTNTEAFF
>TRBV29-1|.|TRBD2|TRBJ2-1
TGCAGCGTTGATGGGACTACGTCCAATGAGCAGTTCTTC
CSVDGTTSNEQFF
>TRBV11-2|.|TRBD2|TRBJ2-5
TGTGCCAGCAGCTCTAGCGGGAGAGGATGGGAGACCCAGTACTTC
CASSSSGRGWETQYF
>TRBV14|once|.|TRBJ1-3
TGTGCCAGCAGCCAAGTCGCGGTCAGGCCTGGAAACACCATATATTTT
CASSQVAVRPGNTIYF
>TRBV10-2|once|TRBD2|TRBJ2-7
TGCGCCAGCCGGGGACTAGCGATGGGGGAGCAGTACTTC
CASRGLAMGEQYF
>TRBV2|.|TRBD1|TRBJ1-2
TGTGCCAGCAGTGCCACCCCCGGGACAGGGAAGGGGGACTTC
CASSATPGTGKGDF
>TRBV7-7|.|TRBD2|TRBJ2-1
TGTGCCAGCAGCTTAGATGGTAGCGGGATGGCGCAGTTCTTC
CASSLDGSGMAQFF
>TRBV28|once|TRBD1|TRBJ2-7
TGTGCCAGCAGTATAAAGCGGACAGGGGACTACGAGCAGTACTTC
CASSIKRTGDYEQYF
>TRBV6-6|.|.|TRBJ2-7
TGTGCCAGCAGTCCCGGCACCGGGGCCAGGGAGGAGCAGTACTTC
CASSPGTGAREEQYF
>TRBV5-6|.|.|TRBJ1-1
TGTGCCAGCAGCATCGGCCCAGGAGACACTGAAGCTTTCTTT
CASSIGPGDTEAFF
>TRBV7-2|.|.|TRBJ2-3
TGTGCCAGCAGCCCTGGGTCCTGGAGCACAGATACGCAGTATTTT
CASSPGSWSTDTQYF
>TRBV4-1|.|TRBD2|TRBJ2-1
TGCGCCAGCAGCCTAGGGGGTAGCGGGAGCGATGAGCAGTTCTTC
CASSLGGSGSDEQFF
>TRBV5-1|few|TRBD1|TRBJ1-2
TGCGCCAGCAGGCCCACAGGGGGCGGAGGCTACACCTTC
CASRPTGGGGYTF
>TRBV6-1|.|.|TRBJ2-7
TGTGCCAGCAGTACCCTAGCGAACTACGAGCAGTACTTC
CASSTLANYEQYF
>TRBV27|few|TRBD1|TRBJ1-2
TGTGCCAGCAGTTTCCGGACAGGGGGCGTCTCTGGCTACACCTTC
CASSFRTGGVSGYTF